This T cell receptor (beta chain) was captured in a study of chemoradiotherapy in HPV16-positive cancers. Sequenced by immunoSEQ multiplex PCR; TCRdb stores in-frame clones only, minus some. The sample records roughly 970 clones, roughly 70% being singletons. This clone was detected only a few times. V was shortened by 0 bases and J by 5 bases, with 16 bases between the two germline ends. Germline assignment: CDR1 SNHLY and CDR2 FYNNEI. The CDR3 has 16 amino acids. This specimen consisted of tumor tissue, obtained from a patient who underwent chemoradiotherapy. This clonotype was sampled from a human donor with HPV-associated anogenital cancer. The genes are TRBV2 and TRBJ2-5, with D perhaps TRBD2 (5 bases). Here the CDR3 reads CASSEALWGAAETQYF. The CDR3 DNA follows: TGTGCCAGCAGTGAAGCGCTGTGGGGAGCTGCTGAGACCCAGTACTTC. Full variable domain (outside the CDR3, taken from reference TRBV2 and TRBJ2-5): EPEVTQTPSHQVTQMGQEVILRCVPISNHLYFYWYRQILGQKVEFLVSFYNNEISEKSEIFDDQFSVERPDGSNFTLKIRSTKLEDSAMYFCASSEALWGAAETQYFGPGTRLLVL.